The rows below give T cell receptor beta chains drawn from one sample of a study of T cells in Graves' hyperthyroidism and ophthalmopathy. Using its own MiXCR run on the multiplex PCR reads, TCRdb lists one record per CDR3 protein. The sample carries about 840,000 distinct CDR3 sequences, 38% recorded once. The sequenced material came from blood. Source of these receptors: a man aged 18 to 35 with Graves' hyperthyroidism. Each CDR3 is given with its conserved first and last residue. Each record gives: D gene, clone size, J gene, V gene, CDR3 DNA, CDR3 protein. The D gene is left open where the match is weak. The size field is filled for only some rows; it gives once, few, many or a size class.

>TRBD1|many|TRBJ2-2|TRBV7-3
TGTGCCAGCAGTGAGGGCAGGGGGATGGAGCTGTTTTTT
CASSEGRGMELFF
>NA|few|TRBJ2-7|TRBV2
TGTGCCAGCAGTGAATTACACCGAAATTTACACTACGAGCAGTACTTC
CASSELHRNLHYEQYF
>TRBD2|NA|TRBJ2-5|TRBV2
TGTGCCAGCAGCCCGGGAGGGAACTCCTACGAGCAGTGCTTC
CASSPGGNSYEQCF
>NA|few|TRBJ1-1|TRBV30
TGTGCCTGGAGTATGAACCGAGGGACTGAAGCTTTCTTT
CAWSMNRGTEAFF
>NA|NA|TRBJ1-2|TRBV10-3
TGTGCCAGCGGAAGGGTCGTCGATGGCTACACCTTC
CASGRVVDGYTF
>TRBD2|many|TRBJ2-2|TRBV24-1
TGTGCCACCAGATCAAGCGGGAGTGTCGGCGGGGAGCTGTTTTTT
CATRSSGSVGGELFF
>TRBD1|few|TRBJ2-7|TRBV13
TGTGCCAGCAGCTTAGACAGGGGGGAATACGAGCAGTACTTC
CASSLDRGEYEQYF
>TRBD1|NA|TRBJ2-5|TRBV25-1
TGTGCCAGCGGCTTAGGACAGGAAGAGACCCAGTACTTC
CASGLGQEETQYF
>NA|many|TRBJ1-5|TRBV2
TGTGCCAGCCGGTGGAGGCTGAATCAGCCCCAGCATTTT
CASRWRLNQPQHF
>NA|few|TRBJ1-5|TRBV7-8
TGTGCCAGCAGCCCCGGGGACAATGGGCCCCAGCATTTT
CASSPGDNGPQHF
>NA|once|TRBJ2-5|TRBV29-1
TGCAGCGTTGACCCGGGTGGGCAGGAGACCCAGTACTTC
CSVDPGGQETQYF
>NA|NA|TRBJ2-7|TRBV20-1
TGCAGTGCTAGATGGGGCGGAGGGCCTCGCGAGCAGTACTTC
CSARWGGGPREQYF
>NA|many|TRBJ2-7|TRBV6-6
TGTGCCAGCAGCCGACAGACCTCCTACGAGCAGTACTTC
CASSRQTSYEQYF
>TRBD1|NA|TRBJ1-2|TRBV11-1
TGTGCCAGCAGTGGGACAGGGGACGGCCTCCCCTCTGGCTACACCTTC
CASSGTGDGLPSGYTF
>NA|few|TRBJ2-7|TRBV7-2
TGTGCCAGCAGCTTTAGGCCGGGGATCTACGAGCAGTACTTC
CASSFRPGIYEQYF
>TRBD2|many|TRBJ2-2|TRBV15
TGTGCCACCAGCAGAGTGGGAGGGAGCGCCGGGGAGCTGTTTTTT
CATSRVGGSAGELFF
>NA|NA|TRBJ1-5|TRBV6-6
TGTGCCAGCAGTGAGCCGGGGACCCCAGGCCAGCCCCAGCATTTT
CASSEPGTPGQPQHF
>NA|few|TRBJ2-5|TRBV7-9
TGTGCCAGCAGCATCCGGGCCGGGGGCGGAGAGACCCAGTACTTC
CASSIRAGGGETQYF
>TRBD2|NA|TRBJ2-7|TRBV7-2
TGTGCCAGCAGTTACTGGCGGGAGAATGACGAGCAGTACTTC
CASSYWRENDEQYF
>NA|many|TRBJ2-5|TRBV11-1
TGTGCCAGCACCAACCCAGCGGAGACCCAGTACTTC
CASTNPAETQYF
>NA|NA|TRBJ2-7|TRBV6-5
TGTGCCAGCCGCGATCCTAAAGGCGAGCAGTACTTC
CASRDPKGEQYF